This TCR beta chain was identified in a study of shared clonotypes between healthy human individuals. Assay: immunoSEQ multiplex PCR; the TCRdb copy retains only in-frame clones and omits some. The sample shows roughly 2,000,000 clones, about 95% of them seen only once. As concerns this clone: The target antigen is unknown.

Naive CD8 cells were CD45RO-negative, positively selected for CCR7, excluding terminally differentiated effector memory CD45RA+ cells. From germline, CDR1 is SGHAT and CDR2 FQNNGV. V was shortened by 5 bases and J by 0 bases, with 14 bases between the two germline ends. CDR3 length equals 16 residues. Study outcomes and limitations: A reduction in generation probabilities was seen for non-shared clonotypes relative to those shared by all four donors.

The chain couples TRBV11-2 to TRBJ1-3, with D unresolved. The origin of this receptor is a man aged 18 to 35 in good health. The sequenced material came from naive CD8+ T cells sorted from blood. This chain's CDR3 is CASSRPVESSGNTIYF. The DNA for the CDR3 is TGTGCCAGCAGCCGCCCCGTGGAGAGCTCTGGAAACACCATATATTTT.